This T cell receptor (beta chain) stems from a study of breast tumors, draining lymph nodes, adjacent tissues. V was shortened by 5 bases and J by 5 bases, with 16 bases between the two germline ends. CDR1 and CDR2 from the germline V gene are SGHAT and FQNNGV. The CDR3 consists of 14 residues. This clonotype was seen many times. TCRdb recomputed calls from the multiplex PCR reads with MiXCR, one row per CDR3 protein. The sample contains about 300,000 distinct CDR3 sequences, 30% to 35% of which appear only once. The lymph nodes were axillary draining lymph nodes from breast cancer patients. The sequence was collected from a female donor with breast cancer. Some clones in this sample may be carry-over from other donors' samples. Sequencing was carried out using axillary lymph node tissue. The chain uses TRBV11-2 and TRBJ2-7; the D gene is possibly TRBD2 (7 bases). CDR3 region: CASSHRGGYDEQYF. Written as DNA, the CDR3 is TGTGCCAGCAGCCATAGGGGGGGGTACGACGAGCAGTACTTC.